Each of the 12 T cell receptor beta chains below was sequenced from the same sample in a study of CD8 T cells in ankylosing spondylitis. General study results and limits: Characteristic of ankylosing spondylitis blood, it appeared, was a TCR beta motif comprising about eight highly homologous variants.

No antigen is known for these receptors. TCRdb reprocessed the 5' RACE reads via MiXCR and lists one record per CDR3 protein. The table has approximately 520,000 distinct CDR3 sequences, 5.3% seen once; the top ten hold around 3.5%. Sequenced: blood, either unsorted or a sorted T cell fraction (not recorded which). Every receptor here comes from a male donor with ankylosing spondylitis.

This clonotype was observed many times. The gene calls are TRBV9 and TRBJ2-5, with D uncertain. Trimming removed 0 bases at V and 7 bases at J, with 10 bases between. Germline CDR1 SGDLS, CDR2 YYNGEE. The CDR3 contains 13 residues. CDR3 coding DNA: TGTGCCAGCAGCGTAGCGACCCTGGGGACCCAGTACTTC. Translating gives CASSVATLGTQYF. Combining the CDR3 with reference TRBV9 and TRBJ2-5 gives the whole variable domain DSGVTQTPKHLITATGQRVTLRCSPRSGDLSVYWYQQSLDQGLQFLIQYYNGEERAKGNILERFSAQQFPDLHSELNLSSLELGDSALYFCASSVATLGTQYFGPGTRLLVL.

In its sample, this clonotype was seen a few times. V is TRBV20-1 and J is TRBJ2-5; perhaps TRBD2 as D (6 bases). V gave up 3 bases and J gave up 4 bases, with 15 bases separating them. The CDR3 is 14 residues long. Germline loops: CDR1 DFQATT, CDR2 SNEGSKA (reference sequence). Here the CDR3 reads CSASGRRGSETQYF. In nucleotides, the CDR3 is TGCAGTGCTAGTGGTAGACGGGGGTCAGAGACCCAGTACTTC.

In this sample, this clonotype turned up many times. CDR3 bases: TGCGCCAGCAGCCAAGGTCGGACAGGGTACGGCTACACCTTC. Its protein product is CASSQGRTGYGYTF. This chain connects TRBV4-3 to TRBJ1-2; 8 bases line up with TRBD1. Germline CDR1 reads LGHNA; CDR2 reads YSLEER. V was clipped by 1 base and J by 8 bases; unmatched bases: 6. The CDR3 runs to 14 residues.

This clonotype appeared many times. The V and J genes are TRBV20-1 and TRBJ2-7; 11 positions agree with TRBD2. V shed 3 bases, J shed 4 bases, and the junction held 14 bases outside the gene matches. Germline CDR1 and CDR2: DFQATT and SNEGSKA (reference sequence). The CDR3 sequence is 17 residues long. For the CDR3, the DNA is TGCAGTGCTAGTGCCCCCACTAGCGGGGGCCGCCTATACGAGCAGTACTTC. This codes for CSASAPTSGGRLYEQYF.

This clonotype was seen a few times. V gene TRBV7-9 combines with J gene TRBJ2-2; the match to TRBD1 covers 9 bases. The CDR3 is 16 amino acids. V trimming: 5 bases; J trimming: 2 bases; junction bases outside the gene matches: 6. From germline, CDR1 is SEHNR and CDR2 FQNEAQ (reference sequence). CDR3 nucleotides: TGTGCCAGCAGCACTCGACAGGGGGGAAACACCGGGGAGCTGTTTTTT. As protein: CASSTRQGGNTGELFF.

Ten or more counts support this clonotype. The genes are TRBV3-1 and TRBJ2-7; no clear D. Trimming stripped 4 bases from V and 9 bases from J, with 19 bases between. The V gene's germline CDR1 is LGHDT and CDR2 YNNKEL (reference sequence). This CDR3 is 14 amino acids long. This chain's CDR3 is CASSPDRNSRGQYF. The CDR3 nucleotides read TGTGCCAGCAGCCCAGACCGAAACAGCCGCGGGCAGTACTTC.

The gene calls are TRBV7-9 and TRBJ2-2, with TRBD1 identical over 7 bases. The ends lost 6 bases at V and 1 base at J; junction bases unmatched: 5. Germline-derived CDR1 and CDR2 are SEHNR and FQNEAQ (reference sequence). The CDR3 is 15 amino acids. The CDR3 region is CASRFTGENTGELFF. The CDR3 nucleotides read TGTGCCAGCAGGTTTACAGGGGAGAACACCGGGGAGCTGTTTTTT.

This clonotype was seen ten or more times. This chain uses TRBV7-2 with TRBJ1-5; a possible D gene is TRBD1 (6 bases). Trimming removed 3 bases at V and 4 bases at J, with 16 bases between. The germline V gene encodes CDR1 SGHTA and CDR2 FQGNSA. The CDR3 is 16 amino acids. The CDR3 region has the DNA TGTGCCAGCAGCTTTGCGGGAGGGGGGCTTAATCAGCCCCAGCATTTT. Amino acids: CASSFAGGGLNQPQHF.

This clonotype appeared many times. V usage is TRBV5-6 and J usage is TRBJ1-5; TRBD1 agrees at 7 bases. Germline trimming cut 3 bases from V and 9 bases from J; bases unmatched to any gene: 12. This CDR3 has 15 amino acids. CDR1 is SGHDT, CDR2 YYEEEE, per germline. The CDR3, as DNA: TGTGCCAGCAGCTCTTCACCTACAGGGGAAGGGCCCCAGCATTTT. Protein product: CASSSSPTGEGPQHF.

Many counts were recorded for this clonotype. The rearrangement uses TRBV4-1 and TRBJ2-1; no definite D call. Germline loops: CDR1 MGHRA, CDR2 YSYEKL. V shed 8 bases and J shed 0 bases, with 11 bases lying between them. This CDR3 spans 14 amino acids. The CDR3 loop is CASQIRSSYNEQFF. In nucleotides, the CDR3 is TGCGCCAGCCAAATCAGGAGCTCCTACAATGAGCAGTTCTTC.

This clonotype was counted ten times or more. The rearrangement links TRBV29-1 to TRBJ2-1, with D tentatively TRBD2 (6 bases). CDR3 length: 14 residues. Trimming stripped 6 bases from V and 5 bases from J, with 17 bases between. Per the germline V gene, CDR1 is SQVTM and CDR2 is ANQGSEA. Here the CDR3 reads CSVVWGEIHNEQFF. CDR3 nucleotides: TGCAGCGTGGTTTGGGGGGAGATCCACAATGAGCAGTTCTTC.

In its sample, this clonotype was seen a few times. This chain links TRBV7-2 with TRBJ1-5, with 9 nucleotides matching TRBD1. The CDR3 consists of 14 residues. Trimming at V came to 5 bases and at J to 7 bases, leaving 6 bases not matched to a gene. The germline CDR1 and CDR2 sequences are SGHTA and FQGNSA. CDR3 DNA: TGTGCCAGCAGCATCCGACAGGGGGGGCAGCCCCAGCATTTT. It translates to CASSIRQGGQPQHF.